This TCR beta chain came from a study of Graves' ophthalmopathy and Graves' hyperthyroidism. Ophthalmopathy donors showed moderate-to-severe activity, CAS ≥3, NOSPECS ≥4 and a duration under 3 months. It was from under 13 ml of fresh peripheral blood that the PBMCs came. With V trimmed by 3 bases and J by 4 bases, 9 bases remained unmatched. Germline-derived CDR1 and CDR2 are SGHTA and FQGNSA. This CDR3 spans 16 amino acids. Points from the study as a whole: A model of 13 signatures distinguished ophthalmopathy from stable hyperthyroidism at approximately 90% sensitivity and approximately 81% specificity. The majority of expanded thyroid clonotypes above 0.001 frequency also occurred in blood.

From RNA, the CDR3 regions of TCR beta chains were amplified and sequenced. A first-round RT-PCR used HTBI primers, followed by a second-round multiplex PCR. In TCRdb, the multiplex PCR reads were re-called with MiXCR into one record per CDR3 protein. The sample consists of a few hundred thousand distinct CDR3 sequences, about 16% of them appearing once. This clonotype came up many times. What it binds is unknown. The chain employs TRBV7-2 and TRBJ2-5; 9 nucleotides match TRBD2. Sequenced input: peripheral blood. The clonotype comes from a woman younger than 30 with Graves' ophthalmopathy. Here the CDR3 DNA reads TGTGCCAGCAGCTTGTACCCTAGCGGGGTCCCAGAGACCCAGTACTTC. Its translation is CASSLYPSGVPETQYF.